This record looks at one T cell receptor (beta chain) sequence and its context. The data belong to a study of shared clonotypes between healthy human individuals. The CDR3 runs 15 residues. Trimming pared 5 bases from V and 1 base from J, leaving 15 bases between. Germline V gives CDR1 SGHRS, CDR2 YFSETQ. Data came from immunoSEQ multiplex PCR; TCRdb stores just in-frame clones and leaves some out. The sample has roughly 2,500,000 clones, roughly 93% seen once. The chain has TRBV5-1 and TRBJ2-5; perhaps TRBD1 as D (5 bases). The receptor comes from a man aged 18 to 29 in good health. Some clones in this sample may be carry-over from other donors' samples. Sequencing used naive CD4+ T cells from PBMCs. Subset noted: CD45RA+ positively selected. The CDR3 nucleotides are TGCGCCAGCAGAGTGCAGGGATTGGTCCAAGAGACCCAGTACTTC. It yields the protein CASRVQGLVQETQYF.